The rows below give T cell receptor beta chains drawn from one sample of a study of T-cell memory formation after mild COVID-19. TCRdb reanalysed the 5' RACE reads using MiXCR and keeps one entry per CDR3 protein. The sample lists some 190,000 distinct CDR3 sequences, 16% occurring once. Material: PBMCs or a T cell subset sorted from them (not recorded which). All receptors derive from an adult woman who had mild COVID-19 (a few samples of this study predate the infection). Cell type and time point are not known. Both conserved end residues are part of each CDR3. D genes are given only for firm matches. The size field is filled for only some rows; it gives once, few, many or a size class.

D gene	V gene	clone size	J gene	CDR3 protein	CDR3 DNA
-	TRBV3-1	few	TRBJ1-2	CASSQSEYGYTF	TGTGCCAGCAGCCAATCAGAATATGGCTACACCTTC
TRBD2	TRBV7-3	-	TRBJ2-1	CASSLTVSTSGEQFF	TGTGCCAGCAGCCTAACGGTCTCGACTAGCGGTGAGCAGTTCTTC
-	TRBV7-9	few	TRBJ2-3	CASSSGQVTSTDTQYF	TGTGCCAGCAGCTCAGGGCAGGTTACCTCCACAGATACGCAGTATTTT
TRBD2	TRBV7-9	few	TRBJ2-3	CASSPRLAPTIRSFADTQYF	TGTGCCAGCAGCCCAAGACTAGCGCCGACAATTCGTTCATTCGCAGATACGCAGTATTTT
TRBD2	TRBV10-2	-	TRBJ2-7	CASRAGAGGRGVYEQYF	TGCGCCAGCAGGGCAGGAGCGGGAGGGAGAGGGGTTTACGAGCAGTACTTC
TRBD2	TRBV7-2	few	TRBJ2-1	CASSLVTSGTYNEQFF	TGTGCCAGCAGCTTGGTGACTAGCGGCACCTACAATGAGCAGTTCTTC
-	TRBV7-3	many	TRBJ2-2	CASSQPGQGTGELFF	TGTGCCAGCAGCCAGCCGGGGCAGGGCACCGGGGAGCTGTTTTTT
-	TRBV12-3/TRBV12-4	few	TRBJ1-6	CASSLSDHVNSPLHF	TGTGCCAGCAGTCTTAGTGACCATGTTAATTCACCCCTCCACTTT
TRBD2	TRBV5-1	many	TRBJ2-3	CASSPGLAGARTDTQYF	TGCGCCAGCAGCCCCGGACTAGCGGGAGCTCGCACAGATACGCAGTATTTT
-	TRBV29-1	few	TRBJ2-1	CSVETGNNEQFF	TGCAGCGTTGAAACCGGGAACAATGAGCAGTTCTTC
-	TRBV12-3/TRBV12-4	-	TRBJ2-2	CASSLHDGSGELFF	TGTGCCAGCAGTCTCCACGACGGGTCCGGGGAGCTGTTTTTT
-	TRBV3-1	-	TRBJ2-3	CASSPIRGGDTDTQYF	TGTGCCAGCAGCCCCATTAGGGGAGGCGACACAGATACGCAGTATTTT
TRBD2	TRBV27	-	TRBJ2-3	CASTRGWTSGGHDTQYF	TGTGCCAGCACGCGGGGCTGGACTAGCGGGGGGCACGATACGCAGTATTTT
-	TRBV7-8	-	TRBJ2-7	CASSLAPGDLYEQYF	TGTGCCAGCAGCTTAGCGCCTGGGGACCTCTACGAGCAGTACTTC
-	TRBV29-1	-	TRBJ1-1	CSVGSLLNTEAFF	TGCAGCGTTGGGTCGCTTCTGAACACTGAAGCTTTCTTT
-	TRBV20-1	many	TRBJ2-3	CSAPDRRGGDTQYF	TGCAGTGCTCCGGACAGGAGGGGTGGAGATACGCAGTATTTT
TRBD2	TRBV6-6	few	TRBJ2-7	CASKSGGRTDEQYF	TGTGCCAGCAAATCGGGGGGGCGTACCGACGAGCAGTACTTC
-	TRBV5-1	-	TRBJ1-1	CASRIPGNTEAFF	TGCGCCAGCAGGATTCCAGGGAACACTGAAGCTTTCTTT
-	TRBV14	few	TRBJ2-4	CASSQGAARRNIQYF	TGTGCCAGCAGCCAAGGAGCAGCCCGGCGGAACATTCAGTACTTC
TRBD1	TRBV12-3/TRBV12-4	few	TRBJ2-1	CASRGQGGQFF	TGTGCCAGCAGGGGACAGGGTGGGCAGTTCTTC
-	TRBV7-9	many	TRBJ2-5	CASSFGGGQETQYF	TGTGCCAGCAGCTTTGGAGGGGGCCAAGAGACCCAGTACTTC
TRBD2	TRBV7-2	-	TRBJ2-1	CASSRYGRGGLGNEQFF	TGTGCCAGCAGCCGATACGGGCGGGGGGGCCTTGGAAATGAGCAGTTCTTC
-	TRBV15	-	TRBJ2-7	CATSIRLGEQYF	TGTGCCACCAGCATCCGACTAGGCGAGCAGTACTTC
-	TRBV5-1	-	TRBJ2-7	CASSYQRSAYEQYF	TGCGCCAGCAGCTATCAGAGGTCCGCCTACGAGCAGTACTTC
TRBD1	TRBV7-8	many	TRBJ2-7	CASSFGQGGGEQYF	TGTGCCAGCAGCTTTGGACAGGGAGGAGGCGAGCAGTACTTC
TRBD1	TRBV12-3/TRBV12-4	-	TRBJ1-1	CASSFGGQGAGNTEAFF	TGTGCCAGCAGTTTTGGAGGGCAGGGGGCTGGAAACACTGAAGCTTTCTTT
TRBD2	TRBV5-1	-	TRBJ2-3	CASSLDASGTTDTQYF	TGCGCCAGCAGCTTGGATGCTAGCGGGACGACAGATACGCAGTATTTT
TRBD1	TRBV7-6	-	TRBJ2-2	CASSARDRGPLGTWELFF	TGTGCCAGCAGCGCCCGGGACAGGGGGCCTCTTGGCACCTGGGAGCTGTTTTTT
TRBD2	TRBV5-5	-	TRBJ2-3	CASRLAGTSTDTQYF	TGTGCCAGCAGACTAGCGGGTACTAGCACAGATACGCAGTATTTT
TRBD1	TRBV7-9	-	TRBJ1-2	CASSPTGRLNYGYTF	TGTGCCAGCAGCCCGACAGGGCGCCTCAACTATGGCTACACCTTC
-	TRBV7-2	few	TRBJ2-3	CASSLLREATDTQYF	TGTGCCAGCAGCTTATTGCGGGAAGCGACAGATACGCAGTATTTT
-	TRBV7-9	-	TRBJ1-2	CASSLGGGAKASGYTF	TGTGCCAGCAGCTTGGGCGGGGGAGCAAAGGCGAGTGGCTACACCTTC
-	TRBV24-1	-	TRBJ2-1	CATSDTGRSYNEQFF	TGTGCCACCAGTGATACCGGGCGATCCTACAATGAGCAGTTCTTC
TRBD2	TRBV27	few	TRBJ2-1	CASSLRTSSNEQFF	TGTGCCAGCAGTTTAAGGACTAGCAGCAATGAGCAGTTCTTC
TRBD1	TRBV12-3/TRBV12-4	once	TRBJ1-1	CASSYRQGAAEAFF	TGTGCCAGCAGTTATCGACAGGGGGCGGCTGAAGCTTTCTTT
TRBD1	TRBV19	-	TRBJ1-2	CASNPADRGAYGYTF	TGTGCCAGTAATCCCGCCGACAGGGGGGCCTATGGCTACACCTTC
-	TRBV24-1	-	TRBJ2-7	CATSDLIGEGFTYEQYF	TGTGCCACCAGTGATTTAATTGGCGAGGGTTTCACCTACGAGCAGTACTTC
-	TRBV3-1	-	TRBJ2-1	CASSPHRLVYNEQFF	TGTGCCAGCAGCCCTCACAGGTTGGTGTACAATGAGCAGTTCTTC
TRBD2	TRBV11-2	-	TRBJ2-3	CASSAMTSGADTQYF	TGTGCCAGCAGCGCAATGACTAGCGGGGCGGATACGCAGTATTTT
-	TRBV10-3	many	TRBJ1-2	CAITSDKTYGYTF	TGTGCCATCACCTCGGACAAAACCTATGGCTACACCTTC
-	TRBV6-2/TRBV6-3	few	TRBJ2-5	CASTARVGGETQYF	TGTGCCAGCACCGCGAGGGTAGGGGGAGAGACCCAGTACTTC
-	TRBV12-3/TRBV12-4	many	TRBJ2-5	CASSFGVGETQYF	TGTGCCAGCAGTTTTGGGGTGGGGGAGACCCAGTACTTC
-	TRBV3-1	many	TRBJ2-7	CASRPDHGTYEQYF	TGTGCCAGCAGGCCAGACCATGGGACCTACGAGCAGTACTTC
TRBD1	TRBV7-2	few	TRBJ2-3	CASSSQGIGLPDTQYF	TGTGCCAGCAGCTCACAGGGGATTGGTTTACCAGATACGCAGTATTTT
-	TRBV18	-	TRBJ1-5	CASSPPGLNQPQHF	TGTGCCAGCTCACCACCAGGGCTGAATCAGCCCCAGCATTTT
-	TRBV30	-	TRBJ2-1	CAWSGPRDGLGYNEQFF	TGTGCCTGGAGTGGACCCCGGGATGGGTTGGGTTACAATGAGCAGTTCTTC
-	TRBV25-1	-	TRBJ2-5	CASSEWRQETQYF	TGTGCCAGCAGTGAGTGGAGGCAAGAGACCCAGTACTTC
-	TRBV20-1	-	TRBJ2-3	CSARGASGGTDTQYF	TGCAGTGCTAGAGGGGCAAGCGGTGGTACAGATACGCAGTATTTT
-	TRBV7-9	few	TRBJ1-6	CASSGLQGRHSPLHF	TGTGCCAGCAGCGGATTGCAGGGGAGGCACTCACCCCTCCACTTT
-	TRBV2	-	TRBJ2-1	CASNPRIAAASGEQFF	TGTGCCAGCAACCCCCGTATAGCGGCTGCTAGTGGTGAGCAGTTCTTC
-	TRBV12-5	-	TRBJ1-5	CASGLGQSNNQPQHF	TGTGCTAGTGGTTTGGGACAGAGTAACAATCAGCCCCAGCATTTT
-	TRBV5-1	few	TRBJ2-7	CASSLEQGSEQYF	TGCGCCAGCAGCTTGGAACAGGGAAGCGAGCAGTACTTC
-	TRBV15	-	TRBJ1-1	CATSRGGSATEAFF	TGTGCCACCAGCAGAGGTGGATCGGCCACTGAAGCTTTCTTT